The clone carrying this T cell receptor beta chain is medium-sized in the sample. Its antigen is unknown. TCR beta CDR3 amplification from genomic DNA was performed by two-round multiplex PCR. Primers were specific to each TRBV and TRBJ gene in first-round PCR. TCRdb recomputed calls from the multiplex PCR reads with MiXCR, one row per CDR3 protein. Of about 14,000 distinct CDR3 sequences in the sample, around 30% were seen once. These data belong to a study of prognosis after radiotherapy for stage I lung cancer. Study-level background: As radiotherapy, SBRT was administered in 3 to 5 fractions with a biologically effective dose of at least 100 Gy. General observations from the study: Differential TRBV and TRBJ gene usage was reported between patients with metastases and patients without them.

Blood draws of roughly 6 milliliters of peripheral blood occurred at each of two time points. The sequence was obtained from a donor aged 50 or older with non-small cell lung cancer. The material was PBMCs, obtained before or after stereotactic body radiation therapy (not recorded which).

The CDR3 region is CASKRQGTDSGELFF. CDR3 coding DNA: TGTGCCAGCAAAAGACAGGGGACGGATTCCGGGGAGCTGTTTTTT. V and J are TRBV2 and TRBJ2-2, with 8 bases identical to TRBD1. There are 15 residues in the CDR3. The junction had 10 bases not matched to a gene; V was cut back by 7 bases and J by 6 bases. Germline loops: CDR1 SNHLY, CDR2 FYNNEI.